A single sample is the source of the 24 T cell receptor beta chains below, sequenced in a study of blood T cell repertoires in COVID-19. Method: immunoSEQ multiplex PCR; TCRdb's copy keeps in-frame clones and lacks some. The table includes under 250,000 clones, 85% to 90% detected once. Sample: peripheral blood. Every receptor here comes from a woman aged 55-70 years with acute or convalescent COVID-19.

The chain links TRBV15 to TRBJ2-1; TRBD2 agrees at 10 bases. The germline V gene has CDR1 LNHNV and CDR2 YYDKDF (reference sequence). The CDR3 runs to 18 residues. With 3 bases clipped from V and 2 bases from J, the junction kept 10 bases outside the gene matches. This CDR3 is CATSRLAGGLKAYNEQFF. The CDR3, as DNA: TGTGCCACCAGCAGGTTAGCGGGGGGTTTAAAGGCCTACAATGAGCAGTTCTTC.

V usage is TRBV10-1 and J usage is TRBJ2-1; the match to TRBD1 covers 9 bases. CDR1 and CDR2 from the germline V gene are WNHNN and SYGVQD (reference sequence). Trimming took 4 bases from V and 4 from J; bases not matched to a gene: 5. CDR3 length equals 15 residues. CDR3 DNA sequence: TGCGCCAGCAGTGCCACAGGGGGCAGGTACAATGAGCAGTTCTTC. Amino acids: CASSATGGRYNEQFF.

The V and J genes are TRBV6-6 and TRBJ2-1; TRBD2 matches 7 bases. J gave up 5 bases and V 5 bases, and 12 bases lay outside the gene matches. Germline loops: CDR1 MNHNY, CDR2 SVGAGI (reference sequence). This CDR3 region has 16 residues. This CDR3 is CASSRELAMKDNEQFF. Here the CDR3 DNA reads TGTGCCAGCAGTCGCGAACTAGCGATGAAAGACAATGAGCAGTTCTTC.

The CDR3: CASSIYSRPQHF. The CDR3 DNA follows: TGTGCCAGCAGCATATATTCCCGGCCCCAGCATTTT. The V gene is TRBV5-6, the J gene TRBJ1-5; D remains unclear. CDR3 length: 12 residues. Trimming shortened V by 4 bases and J by 9 bases, and 11 bases separated the two germline ends. Germline assignment: CDR1 SGHDT and CDR2 YYEEEE.

The chain employs TRBV7-9 and TRBJ2-3, with 9 bases fitting TRBD2. This CDR3 spans 16 amino acids. CDR1 is SEHNR, CDR2 FQNEAQ, per germline (reference sequence). V gave up 5 bases and J gave up 2 bases; unmatched junction bases: 8. CDR3 amino acids: CASSQIAGAPTDTQYF. Written as DNA, the CDR3 is TGTGCCAGCAGCCAAATAGCGGGGGCACCCACAGATACGCAGTATTTT. Looking up the rest from reference TRBV7-9 and TRBJ2-3 gives the full variable domain: DTGVSQNPRHKITKRGQNVTFRCDPISEHNRLYWYRQTLGQGPEFLTYFQNEAQLEKSRLLSDRFSAERPKGSFSTLEIQRTEQGDSAMYLCASSQIAGAPTDTQYFGPGTRLTVL.

The chain joins TRBV5-5 to TRBJ1-4; TRBD1 matches 8 bases. The CDR3 covers 17 residues. V gave up 4 bases and J gave up 0 bases; unmatched junction bases: 8. CDR1 and CDR2 (germline): SGHKS, YYEKEE (reference sequence). Here the CDR3 reads CASSRPGTGATNEKLFF. CDR3 DNA: TGTGCCAGCAGCCGTCCCGGGACAGGCGCAACTAATGAAAAACTGTTTTTT.

This chain links TRBV19 with TRBJ1-2, with 7 positions matching TRBD1. CDR3 size: 13 residues. V lost 6 bases to trimming and J lost 5 bases; unmatched junction nucleotides: 6. Germline assignment: CDR1 LNHDA and CDR2 SQIVND (reference sequence). Here the CDR3 reads CASRPRQGYGYTF. For the CDR3, the DNA is TGTGCCAGTAGGCCTAGACAGGGATATGGCTACACCTTC.

The J gene is TRBJ1-1, the V gene TRBV24-1; the D is unclear. Trimming left V 2 bases short and J 2 bases short, with 8 bases between. CDR1 is KGHDR and CDR2 is SFDVKD in the germline V gene. This CDR3 contains 14 residues. The CDR3 region is CATSDSSFNTEAFF. In DNA form, the CDR3 reads TGTGCCACCAGTGATTCTAGCTTTAACACTGAAGCTTTCTTT.

This chain connects TRBV4-3 to TRBJ2-1, with D perhaps matching TRBD2 (5 bases). Germline CDR1 reads LGHNA; CDR2 reads YSLEER. The CDR3 covers 14 residues. V was pared by 4 bases and J by 4 bases, with 11 bases between. This CDR3 is CASSRGAAYNEQFF. For the CDR3, the DNA is TGCGCCAGCAGCCGTGGAGCGGCATACAATGAGCAGTTCTTC.

This chain joins TRBV19 and TRBJ1-3, with 7 bases fitting TRBD1. The CDR3 extends over 19 amino acids. V shed 5 bases, J shed 1 base, and the junction held 17 bases outside the gene matches. Germline V lookup: CDR1 LNHDA, CDR2 SQIVND (reference sequence). For the CDR3, the DNA is TGTGCCAGTAGTCCCCGGACAGGCATTCCGTCACTTTCTGGAAACACCATATATTTT. Translated: CASSPRTGIPSLSGNTIYF.

The chain uses TRBV23-1 and TRBJ1-3, with D possibly being TRBD1 (5 bases). TRBV23-1 is an ORF, and what it does is uncertain. The ends were cut back, 2 bases at V and 6 bases at J, with 11 bases in the middle. There are 14 residues in the CDR3. CDR3 in amino acids: CASSQGPGKNTIYF. The CDR3 DNA follows: TGCGCCAGCAGTCAAGGGCCAGGGAAAAACACCATATATTTT.

The rearrangement uses TRBV9 and TRBJ2-2; the D gene is possibly TRBD1 (6 bases). This CDR3 has 16 amino acids. Trimming shortened V by 0 bases and J by 1 base, and 10 bases separated the two germline ends. The germline V gene encodes CDR1 SGDLS and CDR2 YYNGEE. The chain's CDR3 is CASSVGPTGNTGELFF. In nucleotides, the CDR3 is TGTGCCAGCAGCGTAGGCCCGACAGGGAACACCGGGGAGCTGTTTTTT.

This clone was observed a few times. The chain has TRBV28 and TRBJ2-2, with D tentatively TRBD1 (6 bases). V was trimmed by 10 bases and J by 5 bases, leaving 20 bases between them. The CDR3 totals 15 residues. The germline V gene encodes CDR1 MDHEN and CDR2 SYDVKM. The CDR3 here is CATSGVAAVTGELFF. The DNA for the CDR3 is TGTGCCACCTCAGGGGTAGCCGCGGTTACCGGGGAGCTGTTTTTT.

The chain recombines TRBV5-1 with TRBJ2-5, with TRBD2 matching over 12 bases. The J segment lost 5 bases and the V segment lost 1 base, leaving 18 bases of the junction unmatched. From germline, CDR1 is SGHRS and CDR2 YFSETQ. CDR3 size: 20 residues. The CDR3 spells CASSLSRLAGGQGQRETQYF. CDR3 in DNA: TGCGCCAGCAGCTTGTCGCGTCTAGCGGGGGGGCAGGGTCAGCGGGAGACCCAGTACTTC.

This clone was counted a few times. The V and J genes are TRBV5-5 and TRBJ2-3; D perhaps matches TRBD1 (6 bases). Per germline, CDR1 SGHKS and CDR2 YYEKEE (reference sequence). Trimming took 6 bases from V and 3 from J, leaving 26 bases between them. There are 18 residues in the CDR3. Here the CDR3 DNA reads TGTGCCAGCACCTCTCAGGTGGCACGGGACATCTTAACAGATACGCAGTATTTT. The encoded protein is CASTSQVARDILTDTQYF.

The rearrangement uses TRBV6-6 and TRBJ1-3, with no clear D. The CDR3 is 14 residues long. The V gene lost 7 bases and the J gene lost 0 bases, with 10 bases spanning the gap. Germline loops: CDR1 MNHNY, CDR2 SVGAGI (reference sequence). The CDR3 nucleotides are TGTGCCAGCACTGAACCGGGCTCTGGAAACACCATATATTTT. This translates into CASTEPGSGNTIYF.

In its sample, this clone was seen once. V and J are TRBV6-6 and TRBJ2-3, with D perhaps TRBD1 (5 bases). Germline V gene sequence: CDR1 MNHNY, CDR2 SVGAGI (reference sequence). The CDR3 runs to 15 residues. Trimming removed 0 bases at V and 4 bases at J, with 11 bases between. The CDR3 protein is CASSYSRQGSDTQYF. CDR3 bases: TGTGCCAGCAGTTACTCGCGTCAGGGCTCAGATACGCAGTATTTT.

This chain links TRBV18 with TRBJ1-5, with a possible D match to TRBD1 (6 bases). V lost 4 bases and J lost 0, with 16 bases in between. Germline CDR1 reads KGHSH; CDR2 reads LQKENI. This CDR3 contains 17 residues. The CDR3 is CASSLQGGGYSNQPQHF. The CDR3 bases are TGTGCCAGCTCACTACAGGGAGGGGGATATAGCAATCAGCCCCAGCATTTT.

The V gene is TRBV6-6, the J gene TRBJ2-3, with 10 bases that match TRBD2. This CDR3 region has 18 residues. V was pared by 5 bases and J by 5 bases, with 16 bases of the junction left unmatched. Germline assignment: CDR1 MNHNY and CDR2 SVGAGI (reference sequence). The CDR3 nucleotides read TGTGCCAGCAGTCGCCGGGGCGAAGCGGGGGGGCGGGTAGATACGCAGTATTTT. Its protein is CASSRRGEAGGRVDTQYF.

The chain combines TRBV7-2 with TRBJ1-2; no clear D gene. The CDR3 contains 15 residues. Germline-derived CDR1 and CDR2 are SGHTA and FQGNSA. Trimming removed 6 bases from V and 6 bases from J, with 20 bases in between. The CDR3 DNA is TGTGCCAGCAGACTTTATGCTCGGGAATTGGATGGCTACACCTTC. Encoded protein: CASRLYARELDGYTF.

This chain links TRBV28 with TRBJ1-5; D unclear. Trimming stripped 3 bases from V and 2 bases from J, with 17 bases between. CDR1 is MDHEN, CDR2 SYDVKM, per germline. The CDR3 length is 17 residues. CDR3 residues: CASSFLGAVRGNQPQHF. CDR3 bases: TGTGCCAGCAGTTTCTTAGGTGCGGTGAGGGGCAATCAGCCCCAGCATTTT.

The V call is TRBV6-2 or TRBV6-3, the J call TRBJ1-5; 8 bases are shared with TRBD1. V dropped 6 bases and J dropped 4; count of bases not matched to a gene: 8. The CDR3 runs to 15 residues. Germline lookup yields CDR1 MNHEY and CDR2 SVGEGT. CDR3 nucleotides: TGTGCCAGCAGCAGTGGACAGGGAGCGAATCAGCCCCAGCATTTT. It specifies CASSSGQGANQPQHF.

The chain combines TRBV19 with TRBJ1-5, with TRBD1 matching 9 bases. The CDR3 contains 15 residues. Germline V gives CDR1 LNHDA, CDR2 SQIVND (reference sequence). The V segment lost 3 bases and the J segment 7 bases; nucleotides outside the gene matches: 7. The CDR3 DNA reads as TGTGCCAGTAGTATGGCTAGGGACAGGGACCAGCCCCAGCATTTT. This sequence encodes CASSMARDRDQPQHF.

V is TRBV28 and J is TRBJ1-5, with unresolved D. The CDR3 runs to 14 residues. V was clipped by 3 bases and J by 3 bases, with 9 bases between them. Germline assignment: CDR1 MDHEN and CDR2 SYDVKM. CDR3 region: CASSFAGSNQPQHF. The CDR3 DNA reads TGTGCCAGCAGTTTTGCAGGTTCCAATCAGCCCCAGCATTTT.